This TCR beta chain was sequenced for a study of blood T cell repertoires in COVID-19. The protocol was immunoSEQ multiplex PCR, while the TCRdb copy is restricted to in-frame clones and leaves out a portion. The sample records about 83,000 clones, roughly four fifths being singletons. CDR1 GTSNPN and CDR2 SVGIG come from the germline V gene (reference sequence). This CDR3 region has 13 residues. Trimming removed 0 bases from V and 8 bases from J, with 13 bases in between. The chain employs TRBV30 and TRBJ1-2; D is ambiguous. The sample was peripheral blood. The TCR was taken from a woman of 80 years or more with active or convalescent COVID-19. DNA of the CDR3: TGTGCCTGGAGTGTACTTGACTCGGGGGGCTACACCTTC. It translates to CAWSVLDSGGYTF.